This TCR beta chain was captured in a study of response to subunit inactivated influenza vaccine. CDR3 length: 18 amino acids. Germline values: CDR1 DFQATT, CDR2 SNEGSKA (reference sequence). V lost 1 base and J 2 bases, leaving 23 bases between the germline ends. The study's findings and limits: After each seasonal influenza vaccination, few new T cells are recruited, the authors suggested.

To note about this clonotype: The antigen is undetermined.

Each CDR3 protein is one row after TCRdb ran MiXCR on the RT-PCR reads. Here the sample spans fewer than 750,000 distinct CDR3 sequences, 12% to 15% being singletons. The receptor was isolated from a man aged 45 to 65 who received an inactivated influenza vaccine. The sequencing used PBMCs from blood, collected 11 to 12 days after vaccination. The rearrangement links TRBV20-1 to TRBJ2-5; D is possibly TRBD1 or TRBD2 (6 bases each). The CDR3, as DNA: TGCAGTGCTAGAGGTTTGGGTCGAAAAGGGGGGATTCAAGAGACCCAGTACTTC. It is translated as CSARGLGRKGGIQETQYF.